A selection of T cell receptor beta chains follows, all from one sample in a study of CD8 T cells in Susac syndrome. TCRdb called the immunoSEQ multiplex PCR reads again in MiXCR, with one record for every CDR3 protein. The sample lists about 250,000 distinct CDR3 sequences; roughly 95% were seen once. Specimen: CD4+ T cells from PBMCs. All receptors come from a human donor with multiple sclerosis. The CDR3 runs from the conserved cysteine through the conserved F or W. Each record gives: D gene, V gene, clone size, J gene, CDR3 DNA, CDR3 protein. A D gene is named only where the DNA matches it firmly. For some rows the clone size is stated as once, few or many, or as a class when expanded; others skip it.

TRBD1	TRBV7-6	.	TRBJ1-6	TGTGCCAGCAGCCTTAACCGGGACAGGGCTTCACCCCTCCACTTT	CASSLNRDRASPLHF
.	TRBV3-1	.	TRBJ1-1	TGTGCCAGCAGCCAAGGAGGGAGAGGTATTACGGAAGCTTTCTTT	CASSQGGRGITEAFF
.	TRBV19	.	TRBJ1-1	TGTGCCAGTAGTGACCTCGTCCTCATGAACACTGAAGCTTTCTTT	CASSDLVLMNTEAFF
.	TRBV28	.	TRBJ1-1	TGTGCCAGCAGTTTCGAGGACCGCAACCAGGCTTTCTTT	CASSFEDRNQAFF
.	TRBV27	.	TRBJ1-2	TGTGCCAGCAGTTTATCGTCGGGCAGCAACTATGGCTACACCTTC	CASSLSSGSNYGYTF
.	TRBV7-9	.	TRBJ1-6	TGTGCCAGCAGCTCCGCGGGTCCTAATTCACCCCTCCACTTT	CASSSAGPNSPLHF
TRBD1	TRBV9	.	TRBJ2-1	TGTGCCAGCAGCGCCACAGGGGAAAGCAATGAGCAGTTCTTC	CASSATGESNEQFF
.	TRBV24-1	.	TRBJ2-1	TGTGCCACCAGTTACGCAGGGTCCTACAATGAGCAGTTCTTC	CATSYAGSYNEQFF
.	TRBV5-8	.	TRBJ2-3	TGTGCCAGCAGCTTGTCTCGAGTGGCAGATACGCAGTATTTT	CASSLSRVADTQYF
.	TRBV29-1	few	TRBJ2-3	TGCAGCGTTCGGACAGGCACAGATACGCAGTATTTT	CSVRTGTDTQYF
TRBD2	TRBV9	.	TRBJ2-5	TGTGCCAGCAGCGTATCGGCCCTCGGGGGGCAAGAGACCCAGTACTTC	CASSVSALGGQETQYF
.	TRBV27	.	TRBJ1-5	TGTGCCAGTGGAAAGTTAAATCAGCCCCAGCATTTT	CASGKLNQPQHF
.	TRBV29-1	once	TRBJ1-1	TGCAGCGTTGGGGCGGGCCTCCTGGGGTACACTGAAGCTTTCTTT	CSVGAGLLGYTEAFF
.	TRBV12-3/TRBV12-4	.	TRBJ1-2	TGTGCCAGCAGTTTCCGGGGGGCACAGATGGGCGGCTACACCTTC	CASSFRGAQMGGYTF
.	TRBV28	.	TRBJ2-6	TGTGCCAGCAGTTTAGGGACTGCAGGTGGGGCCAACGTCCTGACTTTC	CASSLGTAGGANVLTF
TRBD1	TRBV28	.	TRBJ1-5	TGTGCCAGCAGTTTATCAAGGGGGCTTAGGGGCAATCAGCCCCAGCATTTT	CASSLSRGLRGNQPQHF
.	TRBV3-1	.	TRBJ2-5	TGTGCCAGCAGCCCCCCGACAGGCCCCCGGGAGACCCAGTACTTC	CASSPPTGPRETQYF
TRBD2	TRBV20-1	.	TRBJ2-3	TGCAGTGCTAGCGGGGGGAGCACAGATACGCAGTATTTT	CSASGGSTDTQYF
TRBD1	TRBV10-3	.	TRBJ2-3	TGTGCCATCAGGGGACAGGGGGACGGTTCCGAGCGGAATACGCAGTATTTT	CAIRGQGDGSERNTQYF
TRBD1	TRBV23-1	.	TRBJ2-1	TGCGCCAGCAGCCCCCCGGGACAGGGGGACAATGAGCAGTTCTTC	CASSPPGQGDNEQFF
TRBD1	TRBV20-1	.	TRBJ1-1	TGCAGTGTTCGGCCGGGACAGGGGGCCACTGAAGCTTTCTTT	CSVRPGQGATEAFF
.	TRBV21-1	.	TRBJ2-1	TGTGCCAGCAGCAAGAGGCGGTACAATGAGCAGTTCTTC	CASSKRRYNEQFF
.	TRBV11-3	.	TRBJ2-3	TGTGCCAGTCCTAGCCCCGCTAGGACAGATACGCAGTATTTT	CASPSPARTDTQYF
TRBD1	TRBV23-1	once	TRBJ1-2	TGCGCCATAGGGACAGGGGTGGACTATGGCTACACCTTC	CAIGTGVDYGYTF
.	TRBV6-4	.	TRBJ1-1	TGTGCCAGCAGTGAACGGGGGTTGACTGAAGCTTTCTTT	CASSERGLTEAFF
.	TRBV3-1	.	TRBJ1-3	TGTGCCAGCAGCCAAGTCGCCAGGGGTGGAAACACCATATATTTT	CASSQVARGGNTIYF
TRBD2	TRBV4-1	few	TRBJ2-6	TGCGCCAGCAGCCAATGGGGACTAGGGGCCAACTCTGGGGCCAACGTCCTGACTTTC	CASSQWGLGANSGANVLTF
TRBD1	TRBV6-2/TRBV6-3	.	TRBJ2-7	TGTGCCAGCCACGGACAGCAGGGGGCTATGGTTTACGAGCAGTACTTC	CASHGQQGAMVYEQYF
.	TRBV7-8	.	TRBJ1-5	TGTGCCAGCAGCTCGGATCAGGGCACTACTTATAGCAATCAGCCCCAGCATTTT	CASSSDQGTTYSNQPQHF
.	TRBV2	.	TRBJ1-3	TGTGCCAGCAGTGACCCGGGGGGAGTGAACACCATATATTTT	CASSDPGGVNTIYF
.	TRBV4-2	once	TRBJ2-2	TGTGCCAGCAGCAGGGGCAGGCAAGCCTTCGGGGCCGGGGAGCTGTTTTTT	CASSRGRQAFGAGELFF
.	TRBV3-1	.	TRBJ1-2	TGTGCCAGCAGCCCCTCCTCGTGGGTTTGGTCCGATGGCTACACCTTC	CASSPSSWVWSDGYTF
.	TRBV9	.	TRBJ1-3	TGTGCCAGCAGCGGAGGGGGGCAGCTCCTTGGAAACACCATATATTTT	CASSGGGQLLGNTIYF
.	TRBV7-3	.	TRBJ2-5	TGTGCCAGCAGCTTAAGCCTCGGTGAGACCCAGTACTTC	CASSLSLGETQYF
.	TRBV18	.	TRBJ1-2	TGTGCCAGCTCACCACCGGCAGGGACTAACTATGGCTACACCTTC	CASSPPAGTNYGYTF
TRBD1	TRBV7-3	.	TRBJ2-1	TGTGCCAGCAGCTTAAGGTCAGGACAGGGCCAGTTCTTC	CASSLRSGQGQFF
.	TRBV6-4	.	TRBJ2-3	TGTGCCAGCAGTGACCGGGGGTACGGGACAGATACGCAGTATTTT	CASSDRGYGTDTQYF
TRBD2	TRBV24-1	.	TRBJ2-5	TGTGCCACCAGTGATTCAGGCCTAGCGGGAGAGACCCAGTACTTC	CATSDSGLAGETQYF
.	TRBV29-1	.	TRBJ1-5	TGCAGCGTTGGGTCAGGCGACCAGCCCCAGCATTTT	CSVGSGDQPQHF
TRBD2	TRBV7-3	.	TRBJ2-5	TGTGCCAGCAGCTTAACTAGCGGGAGAGGAGAGACCCAGTACTTC	CASSLTSGRGETQYF
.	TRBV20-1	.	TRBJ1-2	TGCAGTGCTAGAGATCCGGGTGGAGGTGGCTACACCTTC	CSARDPGGGGYTF
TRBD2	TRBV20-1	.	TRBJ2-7	TGCAGTGCTAGAGAAGCGGGGATTTACTACGAGCAGTACTTC	CSAREAGIYYEQYF
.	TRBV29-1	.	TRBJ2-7	TGCAGCGTCCGGGACTCATCACTCGAGCAGTACTTC	CSVRDSSLEQYF
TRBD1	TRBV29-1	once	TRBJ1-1	TGCAGCGTCGGTGGGACAGGGTGGGTTTTGAACACTGAAGCTTTCTTT	CSVGGTGWVLNTEAFF
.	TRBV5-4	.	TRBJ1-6	TGTGCCAGCACCGGAGGTGGGGGGGGCGCGGGGGCGCCCCTCCACTTT	CASTGGGGGAGAPLHF
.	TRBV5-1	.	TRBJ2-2	TGCGCCAGCAGCCCCCGACTCCGGGGGCCGAACACCGGGGAGCTGTTTTTT	CASSPRLRGPNTGELFF
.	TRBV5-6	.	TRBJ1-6	TGTGCCAGCTCCCCCCTTGACGGCTCCAATTCACCCCTCCACTTT	CASSPLDGSNSPLHF